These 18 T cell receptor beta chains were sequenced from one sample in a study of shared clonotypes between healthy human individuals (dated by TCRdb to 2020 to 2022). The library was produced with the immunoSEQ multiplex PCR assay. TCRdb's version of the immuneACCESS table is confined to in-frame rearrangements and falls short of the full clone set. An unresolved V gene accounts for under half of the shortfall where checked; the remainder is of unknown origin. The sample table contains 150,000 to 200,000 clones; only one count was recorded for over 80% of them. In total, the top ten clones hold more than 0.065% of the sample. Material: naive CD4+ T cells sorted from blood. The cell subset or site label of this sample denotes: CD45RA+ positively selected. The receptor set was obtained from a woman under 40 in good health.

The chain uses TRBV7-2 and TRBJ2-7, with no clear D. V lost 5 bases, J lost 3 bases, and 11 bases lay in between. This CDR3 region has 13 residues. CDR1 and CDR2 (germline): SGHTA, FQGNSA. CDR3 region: CASSRNQFYEQYF. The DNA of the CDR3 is TGTGCCAGCAGCCGAAATCAGTTCTACGAGCAGTACTTC.

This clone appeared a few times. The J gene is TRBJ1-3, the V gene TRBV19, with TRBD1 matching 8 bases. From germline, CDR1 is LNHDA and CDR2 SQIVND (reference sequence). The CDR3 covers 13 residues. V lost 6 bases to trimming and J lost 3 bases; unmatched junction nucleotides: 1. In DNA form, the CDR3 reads TGTGCCAGTAGCAGGGGGCATGGAAACACCATATATTTT. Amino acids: CASSRGHGNTIYF.

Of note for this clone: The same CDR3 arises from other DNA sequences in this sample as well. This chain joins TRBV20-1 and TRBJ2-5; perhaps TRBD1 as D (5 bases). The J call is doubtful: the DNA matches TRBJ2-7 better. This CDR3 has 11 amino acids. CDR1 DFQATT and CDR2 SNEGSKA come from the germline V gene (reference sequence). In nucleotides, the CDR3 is TGCAGTGCCCCTGACAGTTACGAGCAGTACTTC. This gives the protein CSAPDSYEQYF.

CDR3 region: CASSLSGQGAYEQYF. Written as DNA, the CDR3 is TGTGCCAGCAGTTTATCTGGACAGGGGGCCTACGAGCAGTACTTC. The chain uses TRBV28 and TRBJ2-7; 10 nucleotides agree with TRBD1. Germline V lookup: CDR1 MDHEN, CDR2 SYDVKM. The CDR3 runs 15 residues. V was pared by 1 base and J by 2 bases, with 2 bases of the junction left unmatched.

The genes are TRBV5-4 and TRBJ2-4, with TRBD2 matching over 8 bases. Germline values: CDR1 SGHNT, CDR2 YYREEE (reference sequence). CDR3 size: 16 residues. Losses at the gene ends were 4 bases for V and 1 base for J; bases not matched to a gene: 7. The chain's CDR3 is CASSTAGGAAKNIQYF. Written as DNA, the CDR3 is TGTGCCAGCAGCACGGCGGGAGGAGCGGCCAAAAACATTCAGTACTTC.

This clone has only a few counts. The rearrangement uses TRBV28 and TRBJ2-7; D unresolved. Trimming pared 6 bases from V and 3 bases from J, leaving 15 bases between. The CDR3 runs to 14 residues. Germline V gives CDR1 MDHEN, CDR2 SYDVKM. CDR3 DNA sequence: TGTGCCAGCAGCACCACTGGGGAAGGCTACGAGCAGTACTTC. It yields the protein CASSTTGEGYEQYF.

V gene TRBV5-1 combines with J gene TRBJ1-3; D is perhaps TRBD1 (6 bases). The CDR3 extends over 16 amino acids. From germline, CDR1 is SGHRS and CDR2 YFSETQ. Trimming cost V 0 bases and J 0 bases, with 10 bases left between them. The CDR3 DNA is TGCGCCAGCAGCTTGGCCGGGACAATCTCTGGAAACACCATATATTTT. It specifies CASSLAGTISGNTIYF.

The CDR3 sequence is CASRTSGSYEQYF. The DNA of the CDR3 is TGCGCCAGCAGGACTAGCGGGTCCTACGAGCAGTACTTC. The gene calls are TRBV5-1 and TRBJ2-5; 10 bases are shared with TRBD2. Judging by the DNA end, TRBJ2-7 fits better; the J call may be wrong. This CDR3 spans 13 amino acids. Germline V gene lookup returns CDR1 SGHRS and CDR2 YFSETQ.

In DNA, the CDR3 is TGTGCCAGCAGCTATGGGACAGGAGCTGGAAACACCATATATTTT. Translated: CASSYGTGAGNTIYF. The rearrangement uses TRBV7-2 and TRBJ1-3; 8 nucleotides agree with TRBD1. This CDR3 has 15 amino acids. V lost 4 bases to trimming and J lost 2 bases; unmatched junction nucleotides: 4. Germline values: CDR1 SGHTA, CDR2 FQGNSA.

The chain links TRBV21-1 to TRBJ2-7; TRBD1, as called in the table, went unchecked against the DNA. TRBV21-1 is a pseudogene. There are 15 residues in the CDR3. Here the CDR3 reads CASSKGTGALYEQYF. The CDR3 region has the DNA TGTGCCAGCAGCAAAGGGACAGGAGCCCTCTACGAGCAGTACTTC.

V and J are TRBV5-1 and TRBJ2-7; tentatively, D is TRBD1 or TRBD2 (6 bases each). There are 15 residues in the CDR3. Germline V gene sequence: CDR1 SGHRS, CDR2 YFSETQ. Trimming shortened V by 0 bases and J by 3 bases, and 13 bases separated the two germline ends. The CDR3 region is CASSLGGTLSYEQYF. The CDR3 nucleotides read TGCGCCAGCAGCTTGGGCGGGACATTGAGCTACGAGCAGTACTTC.

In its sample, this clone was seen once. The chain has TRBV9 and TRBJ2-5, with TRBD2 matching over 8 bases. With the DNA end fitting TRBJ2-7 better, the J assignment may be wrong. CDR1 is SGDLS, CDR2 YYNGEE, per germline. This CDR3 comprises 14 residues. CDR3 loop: CASSVTSGSYEQYF. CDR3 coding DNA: TGTGCCAGCAGCGTAACCAGCGGGAGCTACGAGCAGTACTTC.

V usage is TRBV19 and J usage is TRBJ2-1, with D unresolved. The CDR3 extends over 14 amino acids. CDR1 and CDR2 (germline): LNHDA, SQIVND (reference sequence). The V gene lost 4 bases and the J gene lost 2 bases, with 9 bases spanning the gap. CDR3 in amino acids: CASSNGLAYNEQFF. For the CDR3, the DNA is TGTGCCAGTAGTAACGGGTTGGCCTACAATGAGCAGTTCTTC.

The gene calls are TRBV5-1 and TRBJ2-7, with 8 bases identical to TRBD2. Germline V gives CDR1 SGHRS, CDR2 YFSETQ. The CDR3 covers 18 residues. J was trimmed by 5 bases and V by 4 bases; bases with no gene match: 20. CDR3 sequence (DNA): TGCGCCAGCAGCCGGAATGGAGCGGGAGTATCGGTGGGAGACGAGCAGTACTTC. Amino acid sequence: CASSRNGAGVSVGDEQYF.

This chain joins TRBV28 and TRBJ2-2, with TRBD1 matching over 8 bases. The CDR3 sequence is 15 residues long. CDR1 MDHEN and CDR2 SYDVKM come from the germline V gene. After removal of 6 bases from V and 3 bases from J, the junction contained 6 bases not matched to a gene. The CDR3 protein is CASRPGQVHTGELFF. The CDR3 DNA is TGTGCCAGCAGACCGGGACAGGTTCACACCGGGGAGCTGTTTTTT.

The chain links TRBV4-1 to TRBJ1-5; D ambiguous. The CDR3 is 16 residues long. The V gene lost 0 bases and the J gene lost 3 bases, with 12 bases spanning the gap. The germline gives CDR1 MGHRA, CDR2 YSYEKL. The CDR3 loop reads CASSQEGQPNNQPQHF. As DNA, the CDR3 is TGCGCCAGCAGCCAAGAAGGGCAGCCAAACAATCAGCCCCAGCATTTT.

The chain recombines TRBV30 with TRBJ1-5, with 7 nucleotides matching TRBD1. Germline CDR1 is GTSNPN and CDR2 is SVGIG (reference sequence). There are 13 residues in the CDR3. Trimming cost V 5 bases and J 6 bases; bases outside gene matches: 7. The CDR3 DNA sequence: TGTGCCTGGGAGACAGGGTCGGGTCAGCCCCAGCATTTT. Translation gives CAWETGSGQPQHF.

CDR3 in DNA: TGCGCCAGCAGCCCGGACCTGGGACGTCCGGGCGAGCAGTACTTC. Amino acid sequence: CASSPDLGRPGEQYF. The chain recombines TRBV5-1 with TRBJ2-7; D possibly uses TRBD1 or TRBD2 (5 bases each). The CDR3 is made up of 15 amino acids. The V gene lost 4 bases and the J gene lost 6 bases, with 20 bases spanning the gap. From germline, CDR1 is SGHRS and CDR2 YFSETQ.